This T cell receptor beta chain was captured by sequencing in a study of blood T cell repertoires in COVID-19. Study context: Samples came from the United States, Italy and Spain, spanning acute and convalescent COVID-19. Sample material is recorded as cDNA or gDNA derived from T cells, B-cell-depleted T cells, or PBMCs.

V shed 2 bases, J shed 2 bases, and the junction held 4 bases outside the gene matches. Germline values: CDR1 SGHNT, CDR2 YYREEE (reference sequence). CDR3 length: 15 amino acids. As processed by the authors: Researchers report that nucleated cell counts were estimated from reference gene primer amplification. Profiling relied on immunoSEQ multiplex PCR, and the TCRdb table lists in-frame clones only, not all of them. Clone size and the V and J calls come from that table; the DNA yielded D and trimming. In the table there are approximately 25,000 clones, around 72% of which are singletons. Concerning this clone: The sample contains more than one DNA sequence encoding this CDR3.

The TCR originated in a woman older than 75 with acute or convalescent COVID-19. The chain carries TRBV5-4 and TRBJ2-7, with 10 positions matching TRBD1. The sequencing sample was made of peripheral blood. The CDR3 coding sequence is TGTGCCAGCAGCTTAGACAGGGGGCAAACCTACGAGCAGTACTTC. The encoded protein is CASSLDRGQTYEQYF.